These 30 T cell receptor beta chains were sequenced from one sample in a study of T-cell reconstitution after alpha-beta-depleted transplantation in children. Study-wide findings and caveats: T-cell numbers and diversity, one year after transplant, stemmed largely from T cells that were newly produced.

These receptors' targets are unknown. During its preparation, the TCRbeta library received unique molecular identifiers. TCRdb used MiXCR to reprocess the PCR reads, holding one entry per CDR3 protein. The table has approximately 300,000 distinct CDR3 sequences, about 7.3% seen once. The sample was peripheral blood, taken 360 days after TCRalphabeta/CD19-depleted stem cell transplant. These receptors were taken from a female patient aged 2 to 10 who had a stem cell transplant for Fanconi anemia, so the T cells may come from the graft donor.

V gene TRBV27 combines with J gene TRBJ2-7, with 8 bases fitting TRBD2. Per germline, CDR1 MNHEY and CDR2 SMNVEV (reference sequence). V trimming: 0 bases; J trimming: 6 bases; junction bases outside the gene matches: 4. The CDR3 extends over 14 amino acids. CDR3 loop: CASSLSGLVGEQYF. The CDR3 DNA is TGTGCCAGCAGTTTATCGGGACTAGTCGGCGAGCAGTACTTC.

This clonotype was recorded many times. CDR3 residues: CASTTTVFFYEQYF. CDR3 sequence (DNA): TGTGCCAGCACCACGACAGTTTTCTTTTACGAGCAGTACTTC. The chain uses TRBV28 and TRBJ2-7; weak D call: TRBD1 (5 bases). The germline CDR1 and CDR2 sequences are MDHEN and SYDVKM. V lost 7 bases to trimming and J lost 4 bases, with 17 bases between them. The CDR3 runs 14 residues.

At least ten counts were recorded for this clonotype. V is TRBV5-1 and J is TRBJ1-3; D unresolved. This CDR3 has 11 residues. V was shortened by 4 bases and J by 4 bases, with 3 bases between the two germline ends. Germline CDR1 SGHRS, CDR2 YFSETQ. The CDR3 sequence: CASSQGNTIYF. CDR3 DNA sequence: TGCGCCAGCAGCCAGGGAAACACCATATATTTT.

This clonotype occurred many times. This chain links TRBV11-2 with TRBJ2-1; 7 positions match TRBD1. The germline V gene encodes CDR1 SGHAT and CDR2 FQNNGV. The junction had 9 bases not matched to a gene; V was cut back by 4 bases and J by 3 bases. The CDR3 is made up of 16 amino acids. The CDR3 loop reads CASSSSGGQNYNEQFF. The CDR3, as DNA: TGTGCCAGCAGCTCTTCAGGGGGACAAAACTACAATGAGCAGTTCTTC.

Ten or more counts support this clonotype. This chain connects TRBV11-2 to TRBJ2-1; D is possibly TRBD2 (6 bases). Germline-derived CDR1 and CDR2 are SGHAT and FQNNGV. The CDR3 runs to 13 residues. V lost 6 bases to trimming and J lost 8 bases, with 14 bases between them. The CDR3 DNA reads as TGTGCCAGCAGACCCACGGGGGTACATGAGCAGTTCTTC. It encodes CASRPTGVHEQFF.

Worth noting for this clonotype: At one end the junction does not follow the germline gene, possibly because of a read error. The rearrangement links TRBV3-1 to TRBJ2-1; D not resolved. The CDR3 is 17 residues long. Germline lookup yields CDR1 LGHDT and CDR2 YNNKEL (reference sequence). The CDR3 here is CATSQDLRVGPYNEQFF. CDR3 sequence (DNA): TGTGCCACCAGCCAAGATCTTAGGGTAGGACCCTACAATGAGCAGTTCTTC.

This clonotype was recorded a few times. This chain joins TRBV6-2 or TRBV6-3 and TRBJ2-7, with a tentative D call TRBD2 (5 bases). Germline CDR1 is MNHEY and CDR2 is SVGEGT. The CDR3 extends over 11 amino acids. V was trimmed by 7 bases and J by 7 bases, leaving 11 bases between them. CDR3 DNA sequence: TGTGCCAGCATCGAGGGAAGGGAGCAGTACTTC. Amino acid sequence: CASIEGREQYF.

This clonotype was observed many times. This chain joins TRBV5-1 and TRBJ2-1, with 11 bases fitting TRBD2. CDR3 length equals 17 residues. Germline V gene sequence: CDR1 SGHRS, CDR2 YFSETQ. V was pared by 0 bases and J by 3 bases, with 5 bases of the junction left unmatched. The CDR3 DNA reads TGCGCCAGCAGCTTGGCCACTAGCGGGAGTAACTACAATGAGCAGTTCTTC. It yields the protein CASSLATSGSNYNEQFF. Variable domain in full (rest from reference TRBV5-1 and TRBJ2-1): KAGVTQTPRYLIKTRGQQVTLSCSPISGHRSVSWYQQTPGQGLQFLFEYFSETQRNKGNFPGRFSGRQFSNSRSEMNVSTLELGDSALYLCASSLATSGSNYNEQFFGPGTRLTVL.

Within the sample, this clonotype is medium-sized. CDR3 bases: TGTGCCAGCAGCGTGGGGGGTATTGACTATGGCTACACCTTC. It encodes CASSVGGIDYGYTF. The V call is TRBV9, the J call TRBJ1-2; a possible D gene is TRBD1 (5 bases). Germline CDR1 reads SGDLS; CDR2 reads YYNGEE. V gave up 2 bases and J gave up 3 bases, with 11 bases separating them. The CDR3 extends over 14 amino acids.

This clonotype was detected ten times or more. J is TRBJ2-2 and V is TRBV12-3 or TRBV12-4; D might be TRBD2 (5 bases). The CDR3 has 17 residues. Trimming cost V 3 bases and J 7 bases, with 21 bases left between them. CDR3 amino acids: CASSFVVSRRVDGELFF. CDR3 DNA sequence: TGTGCCAGCAGTTTCGTTGTATCCCGGCGGGTGGACGGGGAGCTGTTTTTT.

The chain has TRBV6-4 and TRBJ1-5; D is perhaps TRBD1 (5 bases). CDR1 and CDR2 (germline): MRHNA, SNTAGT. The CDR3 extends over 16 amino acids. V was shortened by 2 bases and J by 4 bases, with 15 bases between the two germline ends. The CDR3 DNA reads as TGTGCCAGCAGTGACGCGGGCCAGGGAGGGAATCAGCCCCAGCATTTT. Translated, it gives CASSDAGQGGNQPQHF.

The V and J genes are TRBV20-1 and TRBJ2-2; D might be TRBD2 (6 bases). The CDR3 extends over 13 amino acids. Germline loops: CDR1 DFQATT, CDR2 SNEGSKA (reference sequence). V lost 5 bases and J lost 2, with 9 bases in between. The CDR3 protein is CSAGGANTGELFF. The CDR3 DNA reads TGCAGTGCTGGAGGGGCTAACACCGGGGAGCTGTTTTTT.

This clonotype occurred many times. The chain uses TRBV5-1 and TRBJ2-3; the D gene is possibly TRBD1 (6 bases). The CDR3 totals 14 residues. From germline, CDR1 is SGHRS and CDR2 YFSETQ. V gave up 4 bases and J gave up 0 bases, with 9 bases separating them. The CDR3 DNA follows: TGCGCCAGCAGCCGGACAGATAGCACAGATACGCAGTATTTT. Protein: CASSRTDSTDTQYF. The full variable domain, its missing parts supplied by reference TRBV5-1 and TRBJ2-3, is KAGVTQTPRYLIKTRGQQVTLSCSPISGHRSVSWYQQTPGQGLQFLFEYFSETQRNKGNFPGRFSGRQFSNSRSEMNVSTLELGDSALYLCASSRTDSTDTQYFGPGTRLTVL.

The CDR3 reads CASSPGQGRDQPQHF. The CDR3 DNA is TGTGCCAGCAGCCCCGGACAGGGGAGGGACCAGCCCCAGCATTTT. V gene TRBV5-4 combines with J gene TRBJ1-5; 9 nucleotides line up with TRBD1. Looked up from germline, CDR1 is SGHNT and CDR2 is YYREEE (reference sequence). This CDR3 contains 15 residues. V was pared by 4 bases and J by 7 bases, with 9 bases of the junction left unmatched.

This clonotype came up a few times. DNA for the CDR3: TGTGCCAGCAGCTTACGGCGGGTCCTGGGGGATACGCAGTATTTT. It translates to CASSLRRVLGDTQYF. This chain joins TRBV7-8 and TRBJ2-3; tentatively, D is TRBD2 (5 bases). Trimming took off 2 bases at V and 6 bases at J, with 15 bases between the two ends. The CDR3 has 15 residues. Germline-derived CDR1 and CDR2 are SGHVS and FQNEAQ.

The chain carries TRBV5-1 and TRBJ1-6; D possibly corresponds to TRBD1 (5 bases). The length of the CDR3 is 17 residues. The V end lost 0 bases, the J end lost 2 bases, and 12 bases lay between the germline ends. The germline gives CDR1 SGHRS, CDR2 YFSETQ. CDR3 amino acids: CASSLGVAGPYNSPLHF. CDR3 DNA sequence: TGCGCCAGCAGCTTGGGGGTGGCAGGGCCCTATAATTCACCCCTCCACTTT.

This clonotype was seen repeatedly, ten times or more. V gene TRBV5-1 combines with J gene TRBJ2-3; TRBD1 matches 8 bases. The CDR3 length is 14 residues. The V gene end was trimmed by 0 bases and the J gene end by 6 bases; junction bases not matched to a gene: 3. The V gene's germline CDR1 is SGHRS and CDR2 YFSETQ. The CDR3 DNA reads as TGCGCCAGCAGCTTGGCAGGGGGCTGGGATACGCAGTATTTT. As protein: CASSLAGGWDTQYF.

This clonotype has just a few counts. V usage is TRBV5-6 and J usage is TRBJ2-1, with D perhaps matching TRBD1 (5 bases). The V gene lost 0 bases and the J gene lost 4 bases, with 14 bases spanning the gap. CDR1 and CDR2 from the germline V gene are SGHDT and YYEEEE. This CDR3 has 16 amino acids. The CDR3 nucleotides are TGTGCCAGCAGCTTGGCCCCAACAGGCCCTTACAATGAGCAGTTCTTC. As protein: CASSLAPTGPYNEQFF.

CDR3 coding DNA: TGCGCCAGCAGTGACGGTGCAGGGGGCTTCACCGGGGAGCTGTTTTTT. Amino acid sequence: CASSDGAGGFTGELFF. The chain uses TRBV10-1 and TRBJ2-2, with TRBD1 matching 8 bases. From germline, CDR1 is WNHNN and CDR2 SYGVQD (reference sequence). The V and J ends lost 3 bases and 4 bases, in that order; junction bases with no gene match: 7. The CDR3 contains 16 residues.

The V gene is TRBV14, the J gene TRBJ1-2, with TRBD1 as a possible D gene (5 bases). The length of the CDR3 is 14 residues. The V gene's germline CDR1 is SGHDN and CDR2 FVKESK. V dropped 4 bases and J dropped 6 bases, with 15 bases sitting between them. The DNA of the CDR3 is TGTGCCAGCAGCCGTCGGGGGGACGGGGATGGCTACACCTTC. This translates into CASSRRGDGDGYTF.

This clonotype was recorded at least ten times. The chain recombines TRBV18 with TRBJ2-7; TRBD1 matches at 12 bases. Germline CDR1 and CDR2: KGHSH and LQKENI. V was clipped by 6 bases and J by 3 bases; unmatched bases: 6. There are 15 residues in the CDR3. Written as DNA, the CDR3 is TGTGCCAGCTCTCCGGGGACAGGGGGCGGCTACGAGCAGTACTTC. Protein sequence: CASSPGTGGGYEQYF.

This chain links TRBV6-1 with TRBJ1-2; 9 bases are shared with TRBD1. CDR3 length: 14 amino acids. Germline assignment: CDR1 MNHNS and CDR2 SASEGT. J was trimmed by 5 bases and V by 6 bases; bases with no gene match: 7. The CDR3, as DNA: TGTGCCAGCAGATCAGGGACAGGGTGGTATGGCTACACCTTC. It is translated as CASRSGTGWYGYTF.

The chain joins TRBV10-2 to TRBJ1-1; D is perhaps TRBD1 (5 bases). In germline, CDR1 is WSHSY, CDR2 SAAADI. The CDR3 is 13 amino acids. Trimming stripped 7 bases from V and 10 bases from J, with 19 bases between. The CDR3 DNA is TGCGCCAGCACCTCGGGACTCCTGAGTGTAGCTTTCTTT. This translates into CASTSGLLSVAFF.

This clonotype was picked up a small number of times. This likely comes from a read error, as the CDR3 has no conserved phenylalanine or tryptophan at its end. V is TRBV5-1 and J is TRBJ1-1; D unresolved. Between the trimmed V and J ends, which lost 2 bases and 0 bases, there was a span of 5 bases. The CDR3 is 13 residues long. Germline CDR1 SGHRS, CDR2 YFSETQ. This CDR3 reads CASSLGMNTEAFC. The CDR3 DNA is TGCGCCAGCAGCTTAGGCATGAACACTGAAGCTTTCTGT.

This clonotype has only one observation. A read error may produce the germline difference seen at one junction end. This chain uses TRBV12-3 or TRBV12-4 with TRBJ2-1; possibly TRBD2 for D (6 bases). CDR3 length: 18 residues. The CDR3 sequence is CAISFLAFRGILNNEQFF. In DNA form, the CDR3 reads TGTGCCATCAGTTTTTTGGCCTTTCGCGGGATATTAAACAATGAGCAGTTCTTC.

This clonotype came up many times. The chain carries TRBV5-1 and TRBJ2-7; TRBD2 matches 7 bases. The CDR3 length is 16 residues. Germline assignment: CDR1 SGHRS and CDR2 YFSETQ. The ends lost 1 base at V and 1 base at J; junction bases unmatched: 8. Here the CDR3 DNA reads TGCGCCAGCAGCTTGCGAACAGCGGGACCTTCCTACGAGCAGTACTTC. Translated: CASSLRTAGPSYEQYF.

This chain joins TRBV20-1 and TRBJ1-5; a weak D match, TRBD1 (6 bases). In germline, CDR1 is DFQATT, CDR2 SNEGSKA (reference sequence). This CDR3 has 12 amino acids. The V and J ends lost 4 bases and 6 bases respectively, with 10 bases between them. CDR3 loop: CSATGVGQPQHF. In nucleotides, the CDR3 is TGCAGTGCTACAGGGGTAGGTCAGCCCCAGCATTTT.

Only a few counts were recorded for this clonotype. The CDR3: CASSYIGDYQETQYF. The CDR3 DNA is TGTGCCAGCAGTTACATTGGGGACTACCAAGAGACCCAGTACTTC. The gene calls are TRBV6-2 or TRBV6-3 and TRBJ2-5; tentative D call: TRBD2 (6 bases). The CDR3 is 15 amino acids. Between the trimmed V and J ends, which lost 2 bases and 0 bases, there was a span of 10 bases. Germline V gene lookup returns CDR1 MNHEY and CDR2 SVGEGT.

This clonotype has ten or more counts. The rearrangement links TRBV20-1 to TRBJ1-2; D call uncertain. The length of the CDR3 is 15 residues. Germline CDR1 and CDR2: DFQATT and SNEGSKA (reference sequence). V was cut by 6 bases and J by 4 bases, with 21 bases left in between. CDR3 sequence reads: CSAPPGRLAPYGYTF. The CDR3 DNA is TGCAGTGCACCTCCGGGGAGACTTGCTCCCTATGGCTACACCTTC.

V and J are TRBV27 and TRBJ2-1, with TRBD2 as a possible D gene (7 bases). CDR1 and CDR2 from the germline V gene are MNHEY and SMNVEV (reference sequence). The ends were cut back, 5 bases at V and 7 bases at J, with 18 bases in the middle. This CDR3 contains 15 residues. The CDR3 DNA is TGTGCCAGCAGTACCGGCGGGGGCCTTTGGAATGAGCAGTTCTTC. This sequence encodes CASSTGGGLWNEQFF.